Each of the 10 T cell receptor beta chains below was sequenced from the same sample in a study of early T cells in non-severe SARS-CoV-2 infection. MiXCR was run by TCRdb on the 5' RACE reads, yielding one entry per CDR3 protein. The sample carries about 72,000 distinct CDR3 sequences, roughly 9.1% recorded once. Material: whole blood. Every receptor here comes from an adult who was a healthcare worker with PCR-confirmed SARS-CoV-2 infection or an uninfected control (not recorded which).

This clonotype was seen many times. CDR3: CSAGLLADQETQYF. CDR3 bases: TGCAGTGCTGGGCTACTAGCGGATCAAGAGACCCAGTACTTC. J is TRBJ2-5 and V is TRBV20-1; 8 nucleotides agree with TRBD2. CDR3 length: 14 amino acids. Trimming removed 5 bases from V and 2 bases from J; junction bases left unmatched: 7. The germline CDR1 and CDR2 sequences are DFQATT and SNEGSKA (reference sequence).

For this clonotype: A read error may be the cause here, since a much bigger clone is one base away. The chain carries TRBV27 and TRBJ1-2; D is perhaps TRBD1 (5 bases). This CDR3 is 16 amino acids long. Trimming removed 4 bases at V and 8 bases at J, with 23 bases between. Germline CDR1 is MNHEY and CDR2 is SMNVEV (reference sequence). The CDR3 DNA sequence: TGTGCCAGCAGTTCGTCAATAGTACAGGCCCTAGGAGGCTACACCTTC. This codes for CASSSSIVQALGGYTF.

This chain joins TRBV28 and TRBJ2-3; D might be TRBD2 (6 bases). V dropped 6 bases and J dropped 2 bases, with 12 bases sitting between them. Looked up from germline, CDR1 is MDHEN and CDR2 is SYDVKM. The CDR3 extends over 14 amino acids. The CDR3 protein is CASSGTFPTDTQYF. The CDR3, as DNA: TGTGCCAGCAGCGGGACTTTTCCCACAGATACGCAGTATTTT.

This clonotype was detected many times. The chain links TRBV4-2 to TRBJ2-7, with D unresolved. V was clipped by 0 bases and J by 13 bases, with 13 bases between them. The CDR3 spans 12 residues. CDR1 and CDR2 from the germline V gene are LGHNA and YNFKEQ. This chain's CDR3 is CASSQEMRSLYF. The CDR3 region has the DNA TGTGCCAGCAGCCAAGAGATGAGGTCCCTTTACTTC.

This clonotype was counted ten times or more. The V gene is TRBV9, the J gene TRBJ1-1, with no clear D. V lost 0 bases to trimming and J lost 1 base, with 7 bases between them. Germline CDR1 is SGDLS and CDR2 is YYNGEE. The CDR3 length is 14 residues. The CDR3 spells CASSVGAENTEAFF. The CDR3, as DNA: TGTGCCAGCAGCGTAGGAGCGGAGAACACTGAAGCTTTCTTT.

The rearrangement uses TRBV19 and TRBJ2-1, with 9 bases that match TRBD2. Germline V gives CDR1 LNHDA, CDR2 SQIVND (reference sequence). This CDR3 has 15 residues. V trimming: 3 bases; J trimming: 4 bases; junction bases outside the gene matches: 4. This chain's CDR3 is CASSMTSGFYNEQFF. The CDR3 DNA reads as TGTGCCAGTAGTATGACTAGCGGTTTTTACAATGAGCAGTTCTTC.

This clonotype has just a few counts. This sequence joins TRBV18 and TRBJ2-3; 8 nucleotides align to TRBD1. Trimming took 3 bases from V and 3 from J; bases not matched to a gene: 8. This CDR3 region has 16 residues. Germline V gene lookup returns CDR1 KGHSH and CDR2 LQKENI. For the CDR3, the DNA is TGTGCCAGCTCACCTCGGACAGGGTGGGAGACAGATACGCAGTATTTT. Residues: CASSPRTGWETDTQYF.

This clonotype occurred many times. CDR3 region: CASSLGGLWAETQYF. DNA for the CDR3: TGTGCCAGCAGCTTGGGGGGACTGTGGGCGGAGACCCAGTACTTC. V usage is TRBV7-9 and J usage is TRBJ2-5; tentative D call: TRBD2 (6 bases). This CDR3 has 15 amino acids. V was trimmed by 3 bases and J by 5 bases, leaving 16 bases between them. Germline CDR1 SEHNR, CDR2 FQNEAQ (reference sequence).

The table lists this clonotype with a few counts. This rearrangement joins TRBV5-1 to TRBJ2-1; D possibly corresponds to TRBD1 (5 bases). V dropped 2 bases and J dropped 10 bases, with 10 bases sitting between them. The CDR3 runs 12 residues. Germline loops: CDR1 SGHRS, CDR2 YFSETQ. Here the CDR3 DNA reads TGCGCCAGCAGCTTTCAGGGCGTGGAGCAGTTCTTC. This translates into CASSFQGVEQFF.

The chain recombines TRBV7-2 with TRBJ2-5, with 13 bases identical to TRBD2. From germline, CDR1 is SGHTA and CDR2 FQGNSA. V gave up 0 bases and J gave up 5 bases; unmatched junction bases: 6. The CDR3 runs 17 residues. DNA for the CDR3: TGTGCCAGCAGCTTAGCGCGCGGACTAGCGGGAGTCGAGACCCAGTACTTC. The encoded protein is CASSLARGLAGVETQYF. The whole variable domain, remainder taken from reference TRBV7-2 and TRBJ2-5, is GAGVSQSPSNKVTEKGKDVELRCDPISGHTALYWYRQSLGQGLEFLIYFQGNSAPDKSGLPSDRFSAERTGGSVSTLTIQRTQQEDSAVYLCASSLARGLAGVETQYFGPGTRLLVL.